This T cell receptor beta chain was sequenced in a study of CD8+CD57+ T cells in acquired aplastic anemia. For the study at large: CD4+ and CD8+ cells, once sorted, gave DNA averaging 3.2 ug.

Of note for this clonotype: The antigen is undetermined.

Study-wide points: Patients and controls shared under 35 CD8+ CDR3 sequences, which appeared highly expressed in patients and within their immunodominant clones.

Those patients picked for sequencing had displayed CD8+CD57+ cell expansion on flow cytometry. Each patient had severe acquired aplastic anemia. V lost 0 bases and J 2 bases, leaving 7 bases between the germline ends. This CDR3 is built from 14 residues. Germline V lookup: CDR1 MGHRA, CDR2 YSYEKL. TCR beta VDJ and CDR3 profiles were obtained from a genomic DNA template. TCRdb re-analysed the reads in MiXCR, keeping a single row per CDR3 protein. The sample gives 180,000 or so distinct CDR3 sequences, around half of which show up once; roughly 1.2% is in the top ten. The clonotype originates from a human donor with aplastic anemia. The chain uses TRBV4-1 and TRBJ2-5, with D hard to call. The sample comprised sorted CD4+, CD8+, or CD8+CD57+ T cells (not recorded which) from PBMCs. The CDR3 DNA reads TGCGCCAGCAGCCAAGATCCCAATCAAGAGACCCAGTACTTC. Translation gives CASSQDPNQETQYF.